This T cell receptor beta chain was recovered during a study of blood T cell repertoires in COVID-19. The overall study: COVID-19 samples from acute and convalescent phases originated in the United States, Italy and Spain. Sources were T cells, B-cell-depleted T cells, or PBMCs; the material itself was cDNA or gDNA.

With 3 bases removed from V and 2 bases from J, the gap between germline ends came to 11 bases. The CDR3 is made up of 15 amino acids. CDR1 MDHEN and CDR2 SYDVKM come from the germline V gene. In the authors' methods: The assay estimated nucleated cells by amplifying reference gene primers. The assay was immunoSEQ multiplex PCR, and TCRdb's table has in-frame clones only and misses some. That table is the source of V, J and clone size, and D and trimming were worked out from the DNA. The repertoire holds 130,000 to 150,000 clones, with 85% to 90% as singletons. This receptor was obtained from a woman in her thirties with acute COVID-19. The V and J genes are TRBV28 and TRBJ1-5; D gene ambiguous. The specimen was PBMCs or T cells enriched from blood (not recorded which). The CDR3 region has the DNA TGTGCCAGCAGTTTTGCGCGTTTGGGCAATCAGCCCCAGCATTTT. This encodes CASSFARLGNQPQHF.